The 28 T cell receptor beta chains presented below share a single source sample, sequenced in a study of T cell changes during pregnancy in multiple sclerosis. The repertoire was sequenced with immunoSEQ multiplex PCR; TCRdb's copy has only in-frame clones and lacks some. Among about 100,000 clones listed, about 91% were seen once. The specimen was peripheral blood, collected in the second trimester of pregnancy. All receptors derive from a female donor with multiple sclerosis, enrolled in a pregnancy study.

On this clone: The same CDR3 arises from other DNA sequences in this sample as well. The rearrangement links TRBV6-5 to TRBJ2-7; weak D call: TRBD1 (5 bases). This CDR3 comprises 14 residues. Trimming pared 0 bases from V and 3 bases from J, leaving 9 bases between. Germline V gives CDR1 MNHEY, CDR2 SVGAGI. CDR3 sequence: CASSYSQGGYEQYF. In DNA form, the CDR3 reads TGTGCCAGCAGTTACTCTCAGGGTGGCTACGAGCAGTACTTC.

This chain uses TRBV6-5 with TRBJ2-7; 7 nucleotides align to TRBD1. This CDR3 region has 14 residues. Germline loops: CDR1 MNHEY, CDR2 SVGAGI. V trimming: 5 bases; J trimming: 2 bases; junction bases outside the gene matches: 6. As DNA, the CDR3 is TGTGCCAGCAGTCATGAGACAGGGACCTACGAGCAGTACTTC. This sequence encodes CASSHETGTYEQYF.

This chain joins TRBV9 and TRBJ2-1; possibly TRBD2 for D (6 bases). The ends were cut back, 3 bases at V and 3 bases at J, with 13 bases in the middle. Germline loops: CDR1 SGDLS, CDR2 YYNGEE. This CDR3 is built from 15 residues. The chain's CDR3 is CASSASGGYYNEQFF. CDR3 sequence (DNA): TGTGCCAGCAGCGCGAGCGGAGGGTACTACAATGAGCAGTTCTTC.

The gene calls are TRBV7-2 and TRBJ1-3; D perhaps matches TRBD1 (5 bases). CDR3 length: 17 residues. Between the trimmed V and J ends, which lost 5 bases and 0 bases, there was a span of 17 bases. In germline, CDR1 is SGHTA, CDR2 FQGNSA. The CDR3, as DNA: TGTGCCAGCAGCCCAAGCGGGACCGACATCTCTGGAAACACCATATATTTT. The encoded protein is CASSPSGTDISGNTIYF.

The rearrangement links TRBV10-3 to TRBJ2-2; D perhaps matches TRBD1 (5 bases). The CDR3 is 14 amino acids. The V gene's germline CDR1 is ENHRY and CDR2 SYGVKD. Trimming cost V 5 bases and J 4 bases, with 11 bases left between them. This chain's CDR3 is CAISYQGITGELFF. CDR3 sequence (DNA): TGTGCCATCAGTTACCAGGGTATCACCGGGGAGCTGTTTTTT.

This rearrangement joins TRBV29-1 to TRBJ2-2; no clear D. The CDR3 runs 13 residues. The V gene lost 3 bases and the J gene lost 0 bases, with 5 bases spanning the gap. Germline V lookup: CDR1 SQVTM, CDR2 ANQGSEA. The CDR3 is CSVDKTNTGELFF. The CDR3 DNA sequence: TGCAGCGTTGACAAAACGAACACCGGGGAGCTGTTTTTT.

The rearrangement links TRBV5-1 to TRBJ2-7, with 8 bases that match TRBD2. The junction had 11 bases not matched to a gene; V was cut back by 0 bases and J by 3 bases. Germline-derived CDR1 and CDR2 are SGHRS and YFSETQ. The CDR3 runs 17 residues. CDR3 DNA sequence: TGCGCCAGCAGCTTGGCCCGCGTAGCGGGATCCGTCTACGAGCAGTACTTC. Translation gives CASSLARVAGSVYEQYF.

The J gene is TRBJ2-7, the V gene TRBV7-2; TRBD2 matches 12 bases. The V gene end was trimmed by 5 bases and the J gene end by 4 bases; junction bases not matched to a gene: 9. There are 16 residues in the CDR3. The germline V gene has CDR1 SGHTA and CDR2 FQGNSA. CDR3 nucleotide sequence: TGTGCCAGCAGCCAAGCTAGCGGGAGGGCCAATTACGAGCAGTACTTC. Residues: CASSQASGRANYEQYF.

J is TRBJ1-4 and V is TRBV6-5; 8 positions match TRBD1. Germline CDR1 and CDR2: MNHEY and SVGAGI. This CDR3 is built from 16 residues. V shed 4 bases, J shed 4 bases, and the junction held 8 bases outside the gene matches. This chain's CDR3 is CASSFAYRGSNEKLFF. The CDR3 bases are TGTGCCAGCAGTTTCGCATACAGGGGGAGTAATGAAAAACTGTTTTTT.

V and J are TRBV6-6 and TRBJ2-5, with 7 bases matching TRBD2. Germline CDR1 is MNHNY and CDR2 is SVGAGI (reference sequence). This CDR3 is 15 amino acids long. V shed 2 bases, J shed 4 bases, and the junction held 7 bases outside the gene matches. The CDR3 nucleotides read TGTGCCAGCAGTTACGTCGGGTTAGCGGGAGAGACCCAGTACTTC. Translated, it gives CASSYVGLAGETQYF.

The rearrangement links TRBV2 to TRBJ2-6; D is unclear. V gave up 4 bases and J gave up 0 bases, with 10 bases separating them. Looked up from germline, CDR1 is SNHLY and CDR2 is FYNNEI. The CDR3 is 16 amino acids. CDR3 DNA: TGTGCCAGCAGTGCAGCTGAGCCCTCTGGGGCCAACGTCCTGACTTTC. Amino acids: CASSAAEPSGANVLTF.

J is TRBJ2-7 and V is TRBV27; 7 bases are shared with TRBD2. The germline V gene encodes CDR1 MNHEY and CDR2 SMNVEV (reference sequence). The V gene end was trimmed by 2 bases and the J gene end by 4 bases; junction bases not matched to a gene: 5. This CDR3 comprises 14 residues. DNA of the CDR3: TGTGCCAGCAGTTTAGGCGGGAGCAGTTACGAGCAGTACTTC. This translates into CASSLGGSSYEQYF.

CDR3: CASLNRGRECRGEQYF. In nucleotides, the CDR3 is TGCGCCAGCCTTAACAGGGGGCGGGAGTGTCGGGGTGAGCAGTACTTC. This rearrangement joins TRBV23-1 to TRBJ2-7; the match to TRBD1 covers 9 bases. TRBV23-1 is filed as an ORF, its function uncertain. After removal of 8 bases from V and 7 bases from J, the junction contained 18 bases not matched to a gene. This CDR3 comprises 16 residues.

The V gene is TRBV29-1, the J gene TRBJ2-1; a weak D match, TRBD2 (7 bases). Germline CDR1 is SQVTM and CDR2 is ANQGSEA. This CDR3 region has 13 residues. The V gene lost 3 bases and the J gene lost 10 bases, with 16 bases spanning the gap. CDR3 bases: TGCAGCGTTGAGGCGGGGGCGACTAAGGAGCAGTTCTTC. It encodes CSVEAGATKEQFF.

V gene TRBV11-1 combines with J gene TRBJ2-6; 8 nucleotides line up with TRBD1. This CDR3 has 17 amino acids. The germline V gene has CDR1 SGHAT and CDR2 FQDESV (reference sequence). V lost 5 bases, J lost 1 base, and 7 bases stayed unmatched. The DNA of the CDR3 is TGTGCCAGCAGCCATACAGGGGGGAGATCTGGGGCCAACGTCCTGACTTTC. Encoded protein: CASSHTGGRSGANVLTF.

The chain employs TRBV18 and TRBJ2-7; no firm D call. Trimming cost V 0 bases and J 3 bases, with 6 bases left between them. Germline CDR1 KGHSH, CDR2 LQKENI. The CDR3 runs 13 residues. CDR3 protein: CASSPPGSYEQYF. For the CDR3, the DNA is TGTGCCAGCTCACCACCGGGCAGCTACGAGCAGTACTTC.

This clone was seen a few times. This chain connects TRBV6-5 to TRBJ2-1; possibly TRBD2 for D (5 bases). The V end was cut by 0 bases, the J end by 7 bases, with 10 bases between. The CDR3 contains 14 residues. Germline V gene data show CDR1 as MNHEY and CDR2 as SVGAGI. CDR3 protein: CASSYSYGINEQFF. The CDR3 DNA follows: TGTGCCAGCAGTTACTCATACGGGATTAATGAGCAGTTCTTC.

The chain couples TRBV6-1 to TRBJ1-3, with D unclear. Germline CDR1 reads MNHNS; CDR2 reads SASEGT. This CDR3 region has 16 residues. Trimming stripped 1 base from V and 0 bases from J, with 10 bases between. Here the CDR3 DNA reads TGTGCCAGCAGTGAAGGGGAGCCGAGCTCTGGAAACACCATATATTTT. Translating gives CASSEGEPSSGNTIYF.

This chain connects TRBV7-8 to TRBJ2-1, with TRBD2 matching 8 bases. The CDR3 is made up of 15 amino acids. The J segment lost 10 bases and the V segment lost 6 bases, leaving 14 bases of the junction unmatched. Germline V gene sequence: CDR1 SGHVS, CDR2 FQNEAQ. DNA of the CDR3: TGTGCCAGCAGAATGATTAGGCTAGCGGGCGCAGAGCAGTTCTTC. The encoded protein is CASRMIRLAGAEQFF.

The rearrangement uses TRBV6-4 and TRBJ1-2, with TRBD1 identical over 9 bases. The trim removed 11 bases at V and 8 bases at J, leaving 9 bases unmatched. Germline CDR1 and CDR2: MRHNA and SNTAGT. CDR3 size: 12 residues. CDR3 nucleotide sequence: TGTGCCGCTCGACAGGGGGTCTGGGGCTACACCTTC. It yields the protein CAARQGVWGYTF.

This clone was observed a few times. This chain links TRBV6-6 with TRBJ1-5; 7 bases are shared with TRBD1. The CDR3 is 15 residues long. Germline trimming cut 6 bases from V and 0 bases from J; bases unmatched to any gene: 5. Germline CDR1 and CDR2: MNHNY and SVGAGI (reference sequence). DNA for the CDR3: TGTGCCAGCAGCCGAGGGACAGATAGCAATCAGCCCCAGCATTTT. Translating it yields CASSRGTDSNQPQHF.

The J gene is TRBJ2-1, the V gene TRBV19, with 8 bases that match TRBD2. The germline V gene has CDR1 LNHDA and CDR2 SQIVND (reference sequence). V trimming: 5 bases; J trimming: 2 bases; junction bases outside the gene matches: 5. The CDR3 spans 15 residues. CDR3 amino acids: CASSALGRAYNEQFF. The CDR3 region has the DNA TGTGCCAGTAGTGCCCTCGGGAGGGCCTACAATGAGCAGTTCTTC.

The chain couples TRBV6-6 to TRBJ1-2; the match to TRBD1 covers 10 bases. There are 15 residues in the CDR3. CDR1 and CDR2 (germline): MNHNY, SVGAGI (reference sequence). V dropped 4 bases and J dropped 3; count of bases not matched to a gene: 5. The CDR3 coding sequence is TGTGCCAGCAGTTCCAGGACAGGGGGTGACTATGGCTACACCTTC. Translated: CASSSRTGGDYGYTF.

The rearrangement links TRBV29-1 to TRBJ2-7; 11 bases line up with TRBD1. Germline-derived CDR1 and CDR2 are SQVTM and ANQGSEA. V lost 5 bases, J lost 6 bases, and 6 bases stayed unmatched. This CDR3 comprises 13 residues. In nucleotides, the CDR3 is TGCAGCGTTAAGGGACAGGGGGTCGGCGAGCAGTACTTC. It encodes CSVKGQGVGEQYF.

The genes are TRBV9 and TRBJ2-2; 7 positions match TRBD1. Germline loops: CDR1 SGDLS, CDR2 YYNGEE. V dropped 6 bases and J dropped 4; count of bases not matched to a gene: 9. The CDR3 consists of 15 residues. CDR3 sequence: CASKEQGQSTGELFF. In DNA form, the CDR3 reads TGTGCCAGCAAAGAACAGGGGCAGAGCACCGGGGAGCTGTTTTTT.

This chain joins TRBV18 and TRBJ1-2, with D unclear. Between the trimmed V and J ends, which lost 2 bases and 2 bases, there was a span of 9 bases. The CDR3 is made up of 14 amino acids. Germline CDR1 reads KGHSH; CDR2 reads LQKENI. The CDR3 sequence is CASSPLEKNYGYTF. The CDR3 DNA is TGTGCCAGCTCACCATTGGAGAAAAACTATGGCTACACCTTC.

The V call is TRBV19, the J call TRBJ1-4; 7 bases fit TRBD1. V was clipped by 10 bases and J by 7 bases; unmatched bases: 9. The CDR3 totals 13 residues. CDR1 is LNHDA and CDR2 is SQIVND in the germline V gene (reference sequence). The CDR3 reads CATLEQGSEKLFF. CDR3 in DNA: TGTGCCACCCTAGAACAGGGGAGTGAAAAACTGTTTTTT.

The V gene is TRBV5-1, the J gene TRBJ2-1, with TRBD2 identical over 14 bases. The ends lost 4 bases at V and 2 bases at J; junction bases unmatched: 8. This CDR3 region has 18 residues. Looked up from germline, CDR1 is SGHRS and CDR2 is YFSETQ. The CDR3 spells CASSGGTSGRGTYNEQFF. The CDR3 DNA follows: TGCGCCAGCAGCGGCGGGACTAGCGGGAGAGGCACCTACAATGAGCAGTTCTTC.